Given below is one TCR beta chain in context. The antigen remains undetermined. The source of the sample is a study of T cell repertoires in cytomegalovirus infection. The overall study: Signatures in public TCR beta sequences pointed to both CMV infection and matching HLA type.

After removal of 2 bases from V and 2 bases from J, the junction contained 8 bases not matched to a gene. The CDR3 runs to 17 residues. Germline assignment: CDR1 SGHTA and CDR2 FQGNSA. Study outcomes and limitations: The ex vivo response was dominated by HLA-C-restricted CMV-specific TCR beta clonotypes. Cumulative frequency of public TCR beta families picked out carriers of CMV plus the relevant HLA.

TCRdb used MiXCR to reprocess the reads, holding one entry per CDR3 protein. The data show some 170,000 distinct CDR3 sequences, about 18% seen once. The TCR was taken from a human donor in good health (CMV status not recorded). Some clones in this sample may be carry-over from other donors' samples. V gene TRBV7-2 combines with J gene TRBJ2-2; 7 nucleotides match TRBD2. Sequencing was performed on CD8+ T cells from PBMCs. CDR3 bases: TGTGCCAGCAGCTTACCGAGCGGGAACACTAACACCGGGGAGCTGTTTTTT. It specifies CASSLPSGNTNTGELFF.